Below, one T cell receptor beta chain is given with its context. Its antigen is not known. This entry is derived from a study of cytomegalovirus exposure and HLA in healthy donors. Overall study context: An earlier analysis identified approximately 110 million unique TCR beta sequences in about 179 million T cells. Whole-study results and caveats: Analyzed later, most CMV-associated TCR beta chains appeared HLA-restricted. With later analysis, a missense DCLRE1C variant became linked to TCR beta V- and J-gene trimming.

The donors (healthy individuals) were bone marrow donors. Germline assignment: CDR1 MNHNS and CDR2 SASEGT. This CDR3 region has 14 residues. With 2 bases clipped from V and 4 bases from J, the junction kept 3 bases outside the gene matches. 13 Jbeta primers and 60 Vbeta primers were used for the PCR. Libraries were prepared by immunoSEQ multiplex PCR; TCRdb keeps only in-frame clonotypes and omits some of them. The sample holds a few hundred thousand clones, nearly 95% seen once. Source material: PBMCs. The J gene is TRBJ2-3, the V gene TRBV6-1; 7 positions agree with TRBD2. The TCR was taken from a girl aged 2 to 10 in good health and CMV-seronegative. The CDR3 bases are TGTGCCAGCAGTGAACGAGCGGGGCCAGATACGCAGTATTTT. Protein: CASSERAGPDTQYF.